The source of this T cell receptor (beta chain) is a study of monozygotic twins with inflammatory bowel disease. TCRdb re-called the 5' RACE reads and shows each CDR3 protein once, DNA omitted. In all, the sample yields 350,000 to 500,000 distinct CDR3 sequences. The CDR3 runs 13 residues. CDR1 is SGHRS, CDR2 YFSETQ, per germline. The rearrangement joins TRBV5-1 to TRBJ2-5; TCRdb picks TRBD1, but there is no DNA to check that call. The sample was blood. This TCR was sampled from a human donor with ulcerative colitis or Crohn's disease, or a healthy co-twin of an affected twin (not recorded which). CDR3 region: CASSIQGGETQYF.